The T cell receptor (beta chain) described here comes from a study of shared clonotypes between healthy human individuals. Both subsets, CD45RA+ naive and CD45RA-negative memory, were split from the CD4+ cells. Sorted-subset replicate PCRs used approximately 190 ng of genomic DNA. This amount corresponded to 30,000 to 35,000 T cell genomes. Method: immunoSEQ multiplex PCR; TCRdb's copy keeps in-frame clones and lacks some. The sample records around 1.1 million clones, approximately 80% being singletons. Findings and limits, study-wide: Memory subsets had estimated richness that was generally smaller than that of naive subsets.

Concerning this clone: Antigen: not known.

The receptor was isolated from a man aged 18 to 30 in good health. Some clones in this sample may be carry-over from other donors' samples. The source material was memory CD4+ T cells from PBMCs. The subset is: CD45RA-negative fraction.

The CDR3 here is CASSQVRAYGYTF. The CDR3 coding sequence is TGTGCCAGCAGCCAAGTTAGAGCTTATGGCTACACCTTC. The chain joins TRBV14 to TRBJ1-2; D is undetermined. CDR3 length: 13 residues. V was trimmed by 1 base and J by 5 bases, leaving 8 bases between them. Germline CDR1 reads SGHDN; CDR2 reads FVKESK.